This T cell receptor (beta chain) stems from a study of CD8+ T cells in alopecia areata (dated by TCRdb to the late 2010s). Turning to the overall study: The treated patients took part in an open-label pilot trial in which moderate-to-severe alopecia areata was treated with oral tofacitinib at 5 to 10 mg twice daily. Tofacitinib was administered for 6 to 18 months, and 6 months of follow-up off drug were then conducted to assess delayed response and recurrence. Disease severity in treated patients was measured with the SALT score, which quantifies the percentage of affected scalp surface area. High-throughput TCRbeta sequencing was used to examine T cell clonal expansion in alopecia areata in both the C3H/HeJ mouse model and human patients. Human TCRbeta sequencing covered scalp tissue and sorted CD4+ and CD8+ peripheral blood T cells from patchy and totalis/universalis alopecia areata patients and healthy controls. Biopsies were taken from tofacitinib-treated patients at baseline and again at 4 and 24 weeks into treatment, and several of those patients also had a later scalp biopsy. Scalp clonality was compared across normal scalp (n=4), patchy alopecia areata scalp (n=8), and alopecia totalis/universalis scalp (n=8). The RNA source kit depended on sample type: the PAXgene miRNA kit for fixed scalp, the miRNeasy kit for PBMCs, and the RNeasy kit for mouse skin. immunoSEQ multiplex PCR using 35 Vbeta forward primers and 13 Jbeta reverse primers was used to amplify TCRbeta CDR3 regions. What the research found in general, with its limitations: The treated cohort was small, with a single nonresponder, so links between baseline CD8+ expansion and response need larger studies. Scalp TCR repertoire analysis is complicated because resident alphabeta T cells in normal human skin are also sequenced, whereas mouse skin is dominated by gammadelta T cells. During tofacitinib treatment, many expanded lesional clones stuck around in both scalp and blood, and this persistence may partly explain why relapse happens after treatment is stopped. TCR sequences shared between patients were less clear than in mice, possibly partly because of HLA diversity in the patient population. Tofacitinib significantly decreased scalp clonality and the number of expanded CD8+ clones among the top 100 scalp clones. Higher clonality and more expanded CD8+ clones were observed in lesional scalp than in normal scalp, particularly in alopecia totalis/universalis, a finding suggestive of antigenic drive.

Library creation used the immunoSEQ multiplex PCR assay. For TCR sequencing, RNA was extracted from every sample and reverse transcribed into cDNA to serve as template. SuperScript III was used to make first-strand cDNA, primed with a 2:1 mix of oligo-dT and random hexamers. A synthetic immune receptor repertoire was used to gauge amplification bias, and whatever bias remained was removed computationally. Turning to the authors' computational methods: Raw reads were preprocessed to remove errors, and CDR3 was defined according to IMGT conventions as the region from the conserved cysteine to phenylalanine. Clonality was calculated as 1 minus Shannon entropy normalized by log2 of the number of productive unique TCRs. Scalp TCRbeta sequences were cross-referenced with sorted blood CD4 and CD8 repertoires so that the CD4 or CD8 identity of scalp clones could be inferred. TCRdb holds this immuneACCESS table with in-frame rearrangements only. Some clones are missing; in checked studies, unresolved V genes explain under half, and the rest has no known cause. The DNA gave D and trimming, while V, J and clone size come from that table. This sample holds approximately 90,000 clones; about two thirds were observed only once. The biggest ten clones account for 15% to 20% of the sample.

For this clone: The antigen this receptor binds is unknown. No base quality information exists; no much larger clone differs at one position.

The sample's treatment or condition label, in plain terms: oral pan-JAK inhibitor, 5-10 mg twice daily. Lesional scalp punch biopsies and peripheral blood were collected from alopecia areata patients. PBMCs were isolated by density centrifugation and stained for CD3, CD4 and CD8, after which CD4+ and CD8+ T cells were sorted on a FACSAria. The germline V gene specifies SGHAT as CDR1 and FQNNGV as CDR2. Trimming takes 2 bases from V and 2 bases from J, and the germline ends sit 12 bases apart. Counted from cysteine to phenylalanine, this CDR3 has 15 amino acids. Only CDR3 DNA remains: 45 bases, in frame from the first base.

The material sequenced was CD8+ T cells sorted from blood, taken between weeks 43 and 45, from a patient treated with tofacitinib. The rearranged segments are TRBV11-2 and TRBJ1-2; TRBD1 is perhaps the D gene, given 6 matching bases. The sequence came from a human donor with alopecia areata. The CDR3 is CASSLRGQPNYGYTF. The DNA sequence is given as TGTGCCAGCAGCTTACGAGGACAGCCCAACTATGGCTACACCTTC.